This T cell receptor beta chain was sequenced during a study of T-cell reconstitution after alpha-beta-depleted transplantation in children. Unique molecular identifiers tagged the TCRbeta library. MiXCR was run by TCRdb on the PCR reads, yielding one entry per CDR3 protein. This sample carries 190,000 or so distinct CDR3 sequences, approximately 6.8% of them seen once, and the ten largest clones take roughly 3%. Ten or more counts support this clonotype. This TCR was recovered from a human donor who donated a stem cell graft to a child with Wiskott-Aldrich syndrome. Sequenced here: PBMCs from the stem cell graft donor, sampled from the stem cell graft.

Here the CDR3 DNA reads TGTGCCAGCAGCGTAGTTCTAGCGGGAGCCTACAATGAGCAGTTCTTC. Translating gives CASSVVLAGAYNEQFF. V usage is TRBV9 and J usage is TRBJ2-1; 10 bases are a match to TRBD2. Germline V lookup: CDR1 SGDLS, CDR2 YYNGEE. The CDR3 sequence is 16 residues long. J was trimmed by 2 bases and V by 0 bases; bases with no gene match: 2.